A selection of T cell receptor beta chains follows, all from one sample in a study of cytomegalovirus exposure and HLA in healthy donors. Method: immunoSEQ multiplex PCR; TCRdb's copy keeps in-frame clones and lacks some. The repertoire holds tens of thousands of clones, around 94% seen once, with 3% to 3.5% in the top ten. Sample: PBMCs. These receptors were obtained from a woman under 30 in good health and CMV-seropositive. Both conserved end residues are part of each CDR3. The D gene is left open where the match is weak. For some rows the clone size is stated as once, few or many, or as a class when expanded; others skip it.

j_gene	abundance	v_gene	d_gene	CDR3nt	CDR3aa
TRBJ1-2	.	TRBV28	TRBD1	TGTGCCAGCAGTTTAAGACAGGGCGACTATGGCTACACCTTC	CASSLRQGDYGYTF
TRBJ1-5	.	TRBV7-9	.	TGTGCCAGCAGCTTAGAAAGAGGGTACGGCAATCAGCCCCAGCATTTT	CASSLERGYGNQPQHF
TRBJ2-6	.	TRBV7-9	TRBD2	TGTGCCATCGGAGCGGGGAAAACTTCTGGGGCCAACGTCCTGACTTTC	CAIGAGKTSGANVLTF
TRBJ2-3	.	TRBV2	TRBD2	TGTGCCAGCAGTGAAAAGCCTAGCGGGACACGGGCAGATACGCAGTATTTT	CASSEKPSGTRADTQYF
TRBJ2-3	.	TRBV10-1	TRBD1	TGCGCCAGCAGTCCCCGGACAGGAAGCACAGATACGCAGTATTTT	CASSPRTGSTDTQYF
TRBJ1-3	.	TRBV7-8	.	TGTGCCAGCAGCCCAAGGCGTAGGGAGAGCTCTGGAAACACCATATATTTT	CASSPRRRESSGNTIYF
TRBJ1-5	.	TRBV4-1	.	TGCGCCAGCAGCCAACCGGCGACACCCGTCAATCAGCCCCAGCATTTT	CASSQPATPVNQPQHF
TRBJ2-5	.	TRBV7-9	TRBD1	TGTGCCAGCAGCCCGGACAGGGGCAAACAAGAGACCCAGTACTTC	CASSPDRGKQETQYF
TRBJ2-1	.	TRBV19	.	TGTGCCAGTAGTATTAATAGTTACTACAATGAGCAGTTCTTC	CASSINSYYNEQFF
TRBJ2-7	.	TRBV5-4	.	TGTGCCAGCAGCTTGGGCCAGGACTACGAGCAGTACTTC	CASSLGQDYEQYF
TRBJ2-2	.	TRBV9	.	TGTGCCAGCACCCCCGCGAGGAAGAAGAACACCGGGGAGCTGTTTTTT	CASTPARKKNTGELFF
TRBJ2-7	.	TRBV13	TRBD1	TGTGCCAGCAGCTTAGGCACTACGGACAGGGTAGGGTACGAGCAGTACTTC	CASSLGTTDRVGYEQYF
TRBJ2-3	once	TRBV25-1	TRBD2	TGTGCCAGCAGTGAATATAAGGCGGGAGGCCGCGGCACAGATACGCAGTATTTT	CASSEYKAGGRGTDTQYF
TRBJ2-3	few	TRBV29-1	.	TGCAGCGTTGTATCTGTGGGAGGGGGAGATACGCAGTATTTT	CSVVSVGGGDTQYF
TRBJ2-4	.	TRBV5-1	TRBD1	TGCGCCAGCAGCGAACAGGGGGCGCAAGGGAACATTCAGTACTTC	CASSEQGAQGNIQYF
TRBJ1-6	.	TRBV5-1	TRBD1	TGCGCCAGCAGCATATCGACAGGGGGCAGTTCACCCCTCCACTTT	CASSISTGGSSPLHF
TRBJ1-1	.	TRBV27	.	TGTGCCAGCAGACGGCAGGGCGATATGAACACTGAAGCTTTCTTT	CASRRQGDMNTEAFF
TRBJ1-5	.	TRBV18	.	TGTGCCAGCTCACCACAGGGGAGCAATCAGCCCCAGCATTTT	CASSPQGSNQPQHF
TRBJ2-2	.	TRBV11-3	.	TGTGCCAGCAGCTTCCAATACACCGGGGAGCTGTTTTTT	CASSFQYTGELFF
TRBJ1-1	.	TRBV20-1	.	TGCAGTGAGGGGGGGGGCACTGAAGCTTTCTTT	CSEGGGTEAFF
TRBJ1-6	.	TRBV5-4	.	TGTGCCAGCAGCCTCAGATTGAATAATTCACCCCTCCACTTT	CASSLRLNNSPLHF
TRBJ2-3	once	TRBV29-1	.	TGCAGCGTTGCGGGAAGCCTCAGTGGCACAGATACGCAGTATTTT	CSVAGSLSGTDTQYF
TRBJ2-3	.	TRBV27	TRBD2	TGTGCCAGCAGTTTAGGGCTTAGCGGGAGATACCAAGATACGCAGTATTTT	CASSLGLSGRYQDTQYF
TRBJ1-6	once	TRBV5-1	.	TGCGCCAGCAGCTTCCAGTCTTCTTCTTACAATTCACCCCTCCACTTT	CASSFQSSSYNSPLHF
TRBJ1-2	.	TRBV18	.	TGTGCCAGCTCACCAGCACAGGACCTTAACTATGGCTACACCTTC	CASSPAQDLNYGYTF
TRBJ1-2	.	TRBV28	TRBD1	TGTGCCAGCAGTTTGGTCAATGACAGGGTGCATGGCTACACCTTC	CASSLVNDRVHGYTF
TRBJ2-2	.	TRBV9	TRBD2	TGTGCCAGCAGCGTAGATTTTACTAGCGGGAGGGCCGGATTCGGGGAGCTGTTTTTT	CASSVDFTSGRAGFGELFF
TRBJ2-7	.	TRBV5-1	TRBD2	TGCGCCAGCAGCTTGATTCTTCCGGGACTAGCGGGGGGGCCCTCCTACGAGCAGTACTTC	CASSLILPGLAGGPSYEQYF
TRBJ2-7	.	TRBV6-1	.	TGTGCCAGCAGTCGGACGGGAACCTCCTACGAGCAGTACTTC	CASSRTGTSYEQYF
TRBJ2-1	.	TRBV7-6	.	TGTGCCAGCAGCTTAGGGCCAAAATATGAGCAGTTCTTC	CASSLGPKYEQFF
TRBJ1-3	once	TRBV7-6	TRBD1	TGTGCCAGCAGCCTGGGACAGGGGAACTCTGTCTCTGGAAACACCATATATTTT	CASSLGQGNSVSGNTIYF
TRBJ1-2	.	TRBV28	.	TGTGCCAGCAGTTCCCTCGGGGGTCGTGATGGCTACACCTTC	CASSSLGGRDGYTF
TRBJ2-7	.	TRBV5-6	.	TGTGCCAGCAGCCTCGGGTACGAGCAGTACTTC	CASSLGYEQYF
TRBJ1-6	.	TRBV19	.	TGTGCCAGTAGTATCGGGACTTCAGGCGGATCACCCCTCCACTTT	CASSIGTSGGSPLHF
TRBJ1-5	.	TRBV4-2	.	TGTGCCAGCAGCCAAGTACAGGGCAATCAGCCCCAGCATTTT	CASSQVQGNQPQHF
TRBJ2-5	.	TRBV12-2	.	TGTGCAAGTCGGTCCGGCAGGGGCCAAGAGACCCAGTACTTC	CASRSGRGQETQYF
TRBJ1-2	.	TRBV4-3	.	TGCGCCAGCAGCCGAAAACAGGGTAGCAGTGGCTACACCTTC	CASSRKQGSSGYTF
TRBJ1-5	.	TRBV19	.	TGTGCCAGTTGGACGTCCGGGACTCCCAATCAGCCCCAGCATTTT	CASWTSGTPNQPQHF
TRBJ1-5	few	TRBV2	TRBD1	TGTGCCAGCATGGACAGGGGCGGTCAGCCCCAGCATTTT	CASMDRGGQPQHF
TRBJ1-1	.	TRBV18	.	TGTGCCAGCTCACCAATCCCCACAGGGCTGAACACTGAAGCTTTCTTT	CASSPIPTGLNTEAFF
TRBJ1-3	.	TRBV7-2	.	TGTGCCAGCGGCCGGACGTCGGGGGGAAACACCATATATTTT	CASGRTSGGNTIYF
TRBJ2-5	.	TRBV19	TRBD2	TGTGCCAGTAGTCAGACTAGCGCTCAAGAGACCCAGTACTTC	CASSQTSAQETQYF
TRBJ1-2	.	TRBV5-6	.	TGTGCCAGCAGCTTGCCTAATAACTATGGCTACACCTTC	CASSLPNNYGYTF
TRBJ2-5	.	TRBV29-1	.	TGCAGCGTTCCGCCTGGGGCCTACCAAGAGACCCAGTACTTC	CSVPPGAYQETQYF
TRBJ1-4	.	TRBV5-1	.	TGCGCCAGCAGCGAAAGGAGGGCACAGGAGGGACTGTTTTTT	CASSERRAQEGLFF
TRBJ1-1	once	TRBV30	.	TGTGCCTGGAGTAGGGGGGGGAGGACTGAAGCTTTCTTT	CAWSRGGRTEAFF
TRBJ2-1	.	TRBV15	.	TGTGCCACCAGCAGAGACTTGCCTCGAGGGCTAGCCTCCTACAATGAGCAGTTCTTC	CATSRDLPRGLASYNEQFF
TRBJ2-1	.	TRBV28	.	TGTGCCAGCAGTCTCCCCGGACAGCCCTACAATGAGCAGTTCTTC	CASSLPGQPYNEQFF
TRBJ2-5	.	TRBV7-3	TRBD1	TGTGCCAGCAGCTTTAGCGGGACAGGGGGGCGAGAGACCCAGTACTTC	CASSFSGTGGRETQYF
TRBJ2-5	once	TRBV28	TRBD2	TGTGCCAGCAGCATTCTAGCGGGGAAGTACTTC	CASSILAGKYF
TRBJ1-2	.	TRBV19	.	TGTGCCAGTAGTATAGGAGGAGAAGGCTACACCTTC	CASSIGGEGYTF
TRBJ2-2	.	TRBV30	.	TGTGCCTGGGGGGCAGGAGAGAACACCGGGGAGCTGTTTTTT	CAWGAGENTGELFF
TRBJ2-7	.	TRBV28	.	TGTGCCAGCAGTTTAGACTACCGGAGGACCCACGAGCAGTACTTC	CASSLDYRRTHEQYF
TRBJ2-7	.	TRBV18	TRBD1	TGTGCCAGCTCACCCCTCCACATTACCGGACAGGGTGGCCACGAGCAGTACTTC	CASSPLHITGQGGHEQYF
TRBJ2-5	.	TRBV6-4	TRBD2	TGTGCCAGCTCGAAGACTAGCGGGGGGACAGAGACCCAGTACTTC	CASSKTSGGTETQYF
TRBJ2-5	once	TRBV29-1	TRBD1	TGCAGCGTAGCCGCGACAGGGGGCGTAGAGACCCAGTACTTC	CSVAATGGVETQYF
TRBJ2-1	once	TRBV7-9	TRBD2	TGTGCCAGCAGCTATAAGAGCGGGGGGGCCATTCGGGACAATGAGCAGTTCTTC	CASSYKSGGAIRDNEQFF
TRBJ2-2	.	TRBV2	.	TGTGCCAGCTCCCCCCGGGGTCATAACACCGGGGAGCTGTTTTTT	CASSPRGHNTGELFF
TRBJ1-3	.	TRBV6-1	TRBD1	TGTGCCAGCAGTGAAGCGAACAGGGGGCTAGACACCATATATTTT	CASSEANRGLDTIYF